Listed here is a single T cell receptor beta chain. One Seattle source followed patients from active infection through their disease course. Germline V gene lookup returns CDR1 DFQATT and CDR2 SNEGSKA (reference sequence). The ends lost 3 bases at V and 0 bases at J; junction bases unmatched: 12. This CDR3 has 18 amino acids. The sample belongs to a study of blood T cell repertoires in COVID-19. Background on the study: The study drew acute and convalescent COVID-19 samples from the United States, Italy and Spain. PBMCs, B-cell-depleted T cells, or T cells were the source of the cDNA or gDNA that made up the material.

Generated by immunoSEQ multiplex PCR, the TCRdb table keeps only in-frame clones and is missing some. Among under 300,000 clones listed, 86% were seen once. This TCR was sampled from a woman in her seventies with COVID-19, enrolled during active disease. The rearrangement joins TRBV20-1 to TRBJ2-2; 8 positions agree with TRBD1. Sequenced sample: peripheral blood. In DNA, the CDR3 is TGCAGTGCTAGTTCCGGAAGTTCAGGGGGCCCGAACACCGGGGAGCTGTTTTTT. Its protein is CSASSGSSGGPNTGELFF.